Listed below are T cell receptor beta chains from one sample, sequenced in a study of glioma-infiltrating T cells. In TCRdb, the multiplex PCR reads were re-called with MiXCR into one record per CDR3 protein. Of some 100,000 distinct CDR3 sequences in the sample, approximately 26% were seen once. The sequencing sample was made of glioma tissue, nonneoplastic brain tissue, or PBMCs (not recorded which). The receptors were sampled from a human donor with low-grade glioma or glioblastoma, undergoing nonglioma brain surgery, or in good health (not recorded which). Both conserved end residues are part of each CDR3. Fields, in order: clone size, J gene, V gene, D gene, CDR3 protein, CDR3 DNA. The D gene is left open where the match is weak. Where a row states a size, it is once, few, many or the class of an expanded clone; other rows omit it.

many | TRBJ2-7 | TRBV4-3 | TRBD1 | CASSQGWDSTYEQYF | TGCGCCAGCAGCCAAGGATGGGACAGCACCTACGAGCAGTACTTC
many | TRBJ1-2 | TRBV2 | . | CASSERARGGAAGYTF | TGTGCCAGCAGTGAGAGGGCCAGGGGCGGCGCGGCTGGCTACACCTTC
many | TRBJ2-7 | TRBV4-1 | TRBD2 | CASSQGLAGVYEQYF | TGCGCCAGCAGCCAAGGTTTAGCGGGAGTGTACGAGCAGTACTTC
once | TRBJ2-1 | TRBV6-5 | . | CASSYWSPNNEQFF | TGTGCCAGCAGTTACTGGAGTCCCAACAATGAGCAGTTCTTC
many | TRBJ1-6 | TRBV14 | TRBD1 | CASSRTGRNSPLHF | TGTGCCAGCAGCCGGACAGGGCGTAATTCACCCCTCCACTTT
. | TRBJ2-7 | TRBV29-1 | . | CSVSLTDRYEQYF | TGCAGCGTATCTCTTACGGACCGCTACGAGCAGTACTTC
many | TRBJ2-7 | TRBV29-1 | TRBD1 | CSVVGQGAIYEQYF | TGCAGCGTTGTAGGACAGGGGGCAATCTACGAGCAGTACTTC
many | TRBJ2-3 | TRBV20-1 | TRBD2 | CSARDQSGGSDTQYF | TGCAGTGCTAGAGATCAAAGCGGGGGATCAGATACGCAGTATTTT
many | TRBJ2-1 | TRBV19 | TRBD2 | CASSIRSSGRLAYNEQFF | TGTGCCAGTAGTATTAGGTCTAGCGGGAGACTCGCCTACAATGAGCAGTTCTTC
many | TRBJ2-1 | TRBV7-9 | . | CASSLIDWREGDEQFF | TGTGCCAGCAGCTTAATCGACTGGAGAGAAGGAGATGAGCAGTTCTTC
. | TRBJ1-1 | TRBV11-2 | . | CASSARGGDLNTEAFF | TGTGCCAGCAGCGCCAGAGGGGGGGACCTAAACACTGAAGCTTTCTTT
few | TRBJ1-1 | TRBV12-3/TRBV12-4 | . | CASSPPQSGTEAFF | TGTGCCAGCAGCCCCCCTCAGAGCGGCACTGAAGCTTTCTTT
many | TRBJ2-1 | TRBV28 | . | CASSLISEKGLEQFF | TGTGCCAGCAGTTTAATTAGCGAGAAGGGTCTTGAGCAGTTCTTC
many | TRBJ1-1 | TRBV6-1 | . | CASSPLADRNTEAFF | TGTGCCAGCAGTCCTCTAGCTGACAGGAACACTGAAGCTTTCTTT
. | TRBJ2-1 | TRBV29-1 | . | CSVGGPGRYNEQFF | TGCAGCGTTGGAGGGCCGGGGCGCTACAATGAGCAGTTCTTC
many | TRBJ1-5 | TRBV4-3 | . | CASSQDLQGAYSNQPQHF | TGCGCCAGCAGCCAAGATTTGCAGGGAGCTTATAGCAATCAGCCCCAGCATTTT
many | TRBJ2-7 | TRBV7-6 | TRBD1 | CASSPRDRGYEQYF | TGTGCCAGCAGCCCCCGGGACAGGGGTTACGAGCAGTACTTC
many | TRBJ1-5 | TRBV4-3 | . | CASSQDLQLNQPQHF | TGCGCCAGCAGCCAAGATCTACAGCTAAATCAGCCCCAGCATTTT
many | TRBJ1-2 | TRBV12-3/TRBV12-4 | . | CASSFSSGDGYTF | TGTGCCAGCAGTTTCTCTTCAGGGGATGGCTACACCTTC
. | TRBJ1-1 | TRBV11-2 | . | CASSRPPAGPSTETFF | TGTGCCAGCAGCCGCCCCCCAGCAGGGCCTAGCACTGAAACTTTCTTT
few | TRBJ2-7 | TRBV6-2/TRBV6-3 | . | CASSYGQYF | TGTGCCAGCAGTTACGGGCAGTACTTC
many | TRBJ1-1 | TRBV4-2 | . | CASSQDPHGTEAFF | TGTGCCAGCAGCCAAGATCCACATGGGACTGAAGCTTTCTTT
. | TRBJ1-4 | TRBV30 | . | CASHPGTGSGEKLFF | TGTGCCTCTCACCCCGGTACAGGGTCTGGTGAAAAACTGTTTTTT
. | TRBJ1-2 | TRBV29-1 | TRBD1 | CSVGQGYGYNF | TGCAGCGTTGGACAGGGCTATGGCTACAACTTC
many | TRBJ2-7 | TRBV27 | TRBD2 | CASSLGAGATYEQYF | TGTGCCAGCAGTTTAGGAGCGGGAGCAACCTACGAGCAGTACTTC
many | TRBJ1-1 | TRBV20-1 | TRBD1 | CSVMTGLENTEAFF | TGCAGTGTCATGACAGGGCTCGAGAACACTGAAGCTTTCTTT
many | TRBJ1-1 | TRBV7-9 | . | CASSLAGTTLEAFF | TGTGCCAGCAGCTTAGCGGGAACGACCCTTGAAGCTTTCTTT
many | TRBJ2-3 | TRBV20-1 | . | CSAPLRRDTQYF | TGCAGTGCTCCCTTGAGGCGGGATACGCAGTATTTT
many | TRBJ2-1 | TRBV7-2 | TRBD1 | CASSLDRGRVDEQFF | TGTGCCAGCAGCCTCGACAGGGGGCGCGTTGATGAGCAGTTCTTC
. | TRBJ1-5 | TRBV9 | . | CASSAVGANQPQHF | TGTGCCAGCAGCGCCGTGGGAGCCAATCAGCCCCAGCATTTT
many | TRBJ2-1 | TRBV12-3/TRBV12-4 | . | CASSSEGLYNEQFF | TGTGCCAGCAGTTCGGAGGGCCTCTACAATGAGCAGTTCTTC
many | TRBJ1-1 | TRBV6-2/TRBV6-3 | . | CASSNRETFF | TGTGCCAGCAGTAACAGGGAAACTTTCTTT
few | TRBJ2-5 | TRBV19 | TRBD2 | CASSIGLAGGQETQYF | TGTGCCAGTAGTATAGGGCTAGCGGGGGGGCAAGAGACCCAGTACTTC
. | TRBJ1-5 | TRBV28 | . | CASSSLVDSNQPRHF | TGTGCCAGCAGCTCCCTCGTGGATAGCAATCAGCCCCGGCATTTT
few | TRBJ1-2 | TRBV5-1 | TRBD1 | CASSLKQGAFGGYTF | TGCGCCAGCAGCTTGAAACAGGGGGCTTTCGGGGGCTACACCTTC
. | TRBJ1-5 | TRBV5-4 | . | CASSTGTSNQPQHF | TGTGCCAGCAGCACCGGGACTAGCAATCAGCCCCAGCATTTT
many | TRBJ1-1 | TRBV29-1 | . | CSVPGIGKDTEAFF | TGCAGCGTCCCAGGGATAGGCAAGGACACTGAAGCTTTCTTT
many | TRBJ1-1 | TRBV20-1 | . | CSAPLLGVRGKSEAFF | TGCAGTGCTCCTCTACTAGGAGTCCGGGGCAAGAGTGAAGCTTTCTTT
many | TRBJ2-3 | TRBV7-9 | TRBD2 | CASSPVAGGPDTQYF | TGTGCCAGCAGCCCAGTAGCGGGGGGGCCAGATACGCAGTATTTT
many | TRBJ2-5 | TRBV6-6 | TRBD2 | CASSYGGGGQETQYF | TGTGCCAGCAGTTACGGCGGGGGAGGGCAAGAGACCCAGTACTTC
many | TRBJ2-1 | TRBV6-2/TRBV6-3 | . | CASSYGRNEQFF | TGTGCCAGCAGTTATGGCCGGAATGAGCAGTTCTTC
many | TRBJ2-7 | TRBV7-2 | TRBD1 | CASSYRDSTYEQYF | TGTGCCAGCAGCTACCGGGACAGCACCTACGAGCAGTACTTC